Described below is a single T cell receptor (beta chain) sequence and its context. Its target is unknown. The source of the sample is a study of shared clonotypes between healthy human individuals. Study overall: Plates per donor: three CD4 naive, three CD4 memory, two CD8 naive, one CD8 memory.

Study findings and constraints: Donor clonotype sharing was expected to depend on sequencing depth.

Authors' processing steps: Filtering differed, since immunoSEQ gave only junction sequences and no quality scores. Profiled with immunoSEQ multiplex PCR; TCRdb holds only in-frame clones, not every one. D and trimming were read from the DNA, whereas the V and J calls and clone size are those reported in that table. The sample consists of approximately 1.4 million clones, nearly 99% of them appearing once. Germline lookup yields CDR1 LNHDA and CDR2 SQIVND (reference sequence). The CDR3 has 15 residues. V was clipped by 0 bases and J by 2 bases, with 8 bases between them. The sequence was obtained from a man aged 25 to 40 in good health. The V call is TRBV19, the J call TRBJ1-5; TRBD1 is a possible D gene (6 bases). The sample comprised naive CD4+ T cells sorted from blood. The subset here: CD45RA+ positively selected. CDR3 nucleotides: TGTGCCAGTAGTATAGACGGGGGCCGCAATCAGCCCCAGCATTTT. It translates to CASSIDGGRNQPQHF.